This T cell receptor (beta chain) came from a study of T cells in Graves' hyperthyroidism and ophthalmopathy (dated by TCRdb to the late 2010s). Context from the whole study: Peripheral blood was sampled at the time of initial diagnosis, prior to any treatment. A discovery cohort of about a hundred patients, approximately 45 with Graves' ophthalmopathy and 55 to 60 with stable Graves' hyperthyroidism, was used to find distinguishing TCR V-J signatures. Prospective prediction of ophthalmopathy was tested in an independent validation cohort consisting of 18 hyperthyroidism patients and approximately 16 patients who later progressed to ophthalmopathy. The 95 to 100 discovery patients were randomly divided into training and test sets at a 7:3 ratio. In addition, the study compared T-cell repertoires in thyroid tissue and in blood from over 5 Graves' hyperthyroidism patients. After sampling, hyperthyroidism patients received methimazole starting at 30 mg daily, and ophthalmopathy patients received high-dose intravenous methylprednisolone. TCR Vbeta CDR3 sequencing of 130 to 150 peripheral blood samples (43 ophthalmopathy, about 75 hyperthyroidism and roughly 17 progressor patients) is reported in the paper. Broad study findings and their caveats: Most expanded thyroid clonotypes (frequency above 0.001) were also detected in blood, a finding suggesting that blood repertoires may reflect thyroid immune responses. In cross-validation, a model built on a 13 V-J signature told ophthalmopathy apart from stable hyperthyroidism with 85% to 90% sensitivity and 81% to 82% specificity, and in testing the same model reached 80%/75%. During validation, the model predicted progression to ophthalmopathy a median of about 5.9 months ahead of onset, with 70.59% sensitivity and about 72% specificity. Sample size was not statistically predetermined, and investigators were not blinded to group allocation.

Ophthalmopathy patients had moderately to severely active disease, with a Clinical Activity Score of 3 or more, a NOSPECS grade of 4 or more, and a disease duration of less than 3 months. Exclusion was applied to patients with uncontrolled infections, other autoimmune diseases, pregnancy or lactation. Diagnoses were established on the basis of clinical symptoms, serum thyroxine and TRAb, thyroid ultrasound, and orbital computed tomography. PBMCs were separated from under 11 ml of fresh peripheral blood using Ficoll-Paque density gradient centrifugation. Trizol reagent was used to extract total RNA, and RNA quality was then checked on an Agilent 2100 Bioanalyzer. CDR1 is given as LGHNA and CDR2 as YNFKEQ, both from the germline V gene. V trim: 1 base; J trim: 2 bases; unmatched bases: 5. The CDR3 numbers 16 residues from cysteine through phenylalanine. Only the CDR3 region is kept as DNA, spanning 48 bases read in frame from base 1.

This clonotype turned up a few times. The clone's antigen remains unknown. Base qualities were left out, and no much larger clone turns up one base away. TCR beta CDR3 regions were amplified from RNA transcripts. The first round of RT-PCR for the TCR CDR3 was performed with the HTBI primer set and the Qiagen OneStep RT-PCR kit. The libraries were constructed in a second round of multiplex PCR and then size-selected and purified. The libraries were sequenced on an Illumina HiSeq2000 using paired-end 100 bp reads. The paper's processing steps were these. Raw data were processed with SOAPnuke, discarding reads with adapters, uncalled bases, mean Phred below 15, or no exact constant-primer or identifier match. COPE v1.2.5 was used to merge high-quality paired reads, and clonotypes were defined as unique nucleotide sequences. MiTCR v1.1 was used to align clonotypes to the IMGT TRBV, TRBD and TRBJ reference segments. Only V-J combinations with frequency above 0.0001, covering about 99% of repertoires, were analysed. A TCS score was defined as the ratio between F50 (clonal expansion) and ExV (chaos), using BLOSUM62-based TCRdist between CDR3 peptides within each V-J. Welch's t-statistics and random forest reduced roughly 530 V-J features to some 14, which were used in a naive Bayes classifier (R e1071). TCRdb reworked the public reads: Q25 trimming with fastp, MiXCR clone assembly, productive beta chains retained. All rows with the same CDR3 protein become a single entry with the most common DNA and genes. TCRdb's processing, not the authors' own work, is the source of the V and J calls. Within this sample are hundreds of thousands of distinct CDR3 sequences, with around 20% of them counted one time only. The ten largest clonotypes hold about 50% of the sample.

Input material: blood. This clonotype was sampled from a man aged 40-55 years with Graves' ophthalmopathy. This receptor chain uses TRBV4-2 and TRBJ1-5, with 7 bases matching TRBD1. At the DNA level, the sequence is TGTGCCAGCAGCCAAGTAGACAGGGATGGCAATCAGCCCCAGCATTTT. It specifies CASSQVDRDGNQPQHF.